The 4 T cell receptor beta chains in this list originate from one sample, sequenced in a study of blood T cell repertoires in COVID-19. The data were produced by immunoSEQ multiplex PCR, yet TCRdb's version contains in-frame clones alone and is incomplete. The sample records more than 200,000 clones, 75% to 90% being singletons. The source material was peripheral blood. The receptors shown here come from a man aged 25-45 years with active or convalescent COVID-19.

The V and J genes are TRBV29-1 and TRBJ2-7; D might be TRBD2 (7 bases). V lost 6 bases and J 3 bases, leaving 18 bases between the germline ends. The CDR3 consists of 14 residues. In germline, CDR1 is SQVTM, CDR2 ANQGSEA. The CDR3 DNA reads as TGCAGCGTGGGGGGGGCCCTAGGAGTCTACGAGCAGTACTTC. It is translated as CSVGGALGVYEQYF.

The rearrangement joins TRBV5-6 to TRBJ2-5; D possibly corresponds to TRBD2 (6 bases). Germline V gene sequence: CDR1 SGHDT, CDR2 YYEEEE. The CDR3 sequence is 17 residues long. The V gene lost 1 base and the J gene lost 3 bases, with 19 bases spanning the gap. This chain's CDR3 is CASSLFTGLPGEETQYF. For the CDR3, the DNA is TGTGCCAGCAGCTTGTTTACGGGACTCCCGGGAGAAGAGACCCAGTACTTC.

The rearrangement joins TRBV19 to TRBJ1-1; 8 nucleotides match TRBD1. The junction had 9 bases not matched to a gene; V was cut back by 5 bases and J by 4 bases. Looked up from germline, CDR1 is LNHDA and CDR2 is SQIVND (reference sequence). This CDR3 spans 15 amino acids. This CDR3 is CASSPGQGRGTEAFF. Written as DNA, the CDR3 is TGTGCCAGTAGTCCCGGACAGGGACGCGGCACTGAAGCTTTCTTT. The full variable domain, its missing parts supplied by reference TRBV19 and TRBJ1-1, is DGGITQSPKYLFRKEGQNVTLSCEQNLNHDAMYWYRQDPGQGLRLIYYSQIVNDFQKGDIAEGYSVSREKKESFPLTVTSAQKNPTAFYLCASSPGQGRGTEAFFGQGTRLTVV.

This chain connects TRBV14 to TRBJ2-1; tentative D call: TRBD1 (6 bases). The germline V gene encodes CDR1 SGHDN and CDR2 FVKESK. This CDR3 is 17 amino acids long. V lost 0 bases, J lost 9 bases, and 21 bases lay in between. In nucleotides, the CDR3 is TGTGCCAGCAGCCAAGAAATAGAGACAGGAAATGTACGTGAGCAGTTCTTC. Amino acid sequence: CASSQEIETGNVREQFF.